The T cell receptor beta chain under discussion was sequenced for a study of beta chain features in type 1 diabetes. General study points: A PCR bias possibly favoring shorter templates would apply equally to patients and controls.

What was sequenced were expressed TCRB transcripts, since all of the isolated RNA had been reverse transcribed. Assay: immunoSEQ multiplex PCR; the TCRdb copy retains only in-frame clones and omits some. The sample lists about 39,000 clones; roughly 49% were seen once. CDR1 is LNHDA, CDR2 SQIVND, per germline (reference sequence). The V end was cut by 4 bases, the J end by 5 bases, with 14 bases between. This CDR3 has 15 residues. This clone has only a few counts. Its antigen is still unknown. The chain joins TRBV19 to TRBJ2-2; D possibly corresponds to TRBD2 (5 bases). The sample consisted of central memory CD4+ T cells from blood. The sequence came from a woman under 30 in good health. CDR3 loop: CASSKFLAETGELFF. DNA for the CDR3: TGTGCCAGTAGTAAGTTCCTAGCTGAGACCGGGGAGCTGTTTTTT.